This T cell receptor (beta chain) emerged from a study of T cells in Graves' hyperthyroidism and ophthalmopathy. An absence of ophthalmopathy progression within 18 months meant stable Graves' hyperthyroidism. Fresh 10 ml peripheral blood yielded PBMCs. It was RNA transcripts that yielded the amplified TCR beta CDR3 regions. An initial round of RT-PCR targeting the TCR CDR3 relied on the HTBI primer set. TCRdb fed the multiplex PCR reads into MiXCR, producing one record per CDR3 protein. This table holds roughly 510,000 distinct CDR3 sequences, around 20% found once. Trimming removed 5 bases from V and 6 bases from J, with 15 bases in between. From germline, CDR1 is SGHRS and CDR2 YFSETQ. The CDR3 covers 15 residues.

The receptor's source is a man aged 18 to 29 with Graves' hyperthyroidism. The chain has TRBV5-1 and TRBJ1-6; possible D gene TRBD1, 5 bases. Sample: blood. CDR3 DNA: TGCGCCAGCAGTCTTGACGGACAAATTAATTCACCCCTCCACTTT. Translated, it gives CASSLDGQINSPLHF.